The clone carrying this T cell receptor beta chain showed up many times. Its antigen is not identified. This sample stems from a study of blood T cells in healthy people across ages. Alongside a J-beta primer mix, a sample-barcoded 5' primer served in a second PCR lasting about 6 to 12 cycles. TCRdb independently ran MiXCR on the 5' RACE reads; one entry per CDR3 protein. This table holds roughly 640,000 distinct CDR3 sequences, approximately 30% found once. Whole-study results and caveats: Among long-lived donors, naive CD4+ cells were more numerous and diversity higher than in aged donors.

Sequenced input: blood. This TCR derives from a woman aged 80 or over in good health.

The CDR3 spells CASSYSSYEQYF. Written as DNA, the CDR3 is TGTGCCAGCAGTTACTCGAGTTACGAGCAGTACTTC. The chain combines TRBV6-6 with TRBJ2-7, with no clear D. Germline V gene lookup returns CDR1 MNHNY and CDR2 SVGAGI (reference sequence). The CDR3 is 12 residues long. Trimming left V 0 bases short and J 4 bases short, with 4 bases between.